The 31 T cell receptor beta chains below were found in one sample sequenced in a study of OX40 agonist ivuxolimab in advanced cancers. Clones were sequenced by immunoSEQ multiplex PCR, and TCRdb holds only the in-frame ones, with some missing. The sample holds 90,000 or so clones, about 91% seen once. The specimen was CD4+ or CD8+ T cells sorted from blood, collected in a trial of the OX40 agonist ivuxolimab. The source is an adult with an advanced solid tumor such as melanoma, head and neck, liver or kidney cancer.

A remark on this clone: Germline is not matched at one junction end, which may reflect a read error. The rearrangement links TRBV7-7 to TRBJ2-2; D remains ambiguous. The germline V gene encodes CDR1 SSHAT and CDR2 FNYEAQ (reference sequence). The CDR3 length is 12 residues. The chain's CDR3 is CASSPPGGELFF. In nucleotides, the CDR3 is TGTGCTAGCAGCCCGCCAGGAGGGGAGCTGTTTTTT.

The rearrangement uses TRBV30 and TRBJ1-3; no reliable D call. Germline V lookup: CDR1 GTSNPN, CDR2 SVGIG (reference sequence). V lost 5 bases and J 0 bases, leaving 5 bases between the germline ends. The CDR3 length is 12 residues. DNA for the CDR3: TGTGCCTGGGATCTCTCTGGAAACACCATATATTTT. Encoded protein: CAWDLSGNTIYF. Looking up the rest from reference TRBV30 and TRBJ1-3 gives the full variable domain: SQTIHQWPATLVQPVGSPLSLECTVEGTSNPNLYWYRQAAGRGLQLLFYSVGIGQISSEVPQNLSASRPQDRQFILSSKKLLLSDSGFYLCAWDLSGNTIYFGEGSWLTVV.

The chain recombines TRBV11-2 with TRBJ2-1; TRBD1 matches at 7 bases. Germline lookup yields CDR1 SGHAT and CDR2 FQNNGV. V lost 2 bases and J lost 9; bases outside the gene matches: 7. The CDR3 extends over 14 amino acids. The CDR3 reads CASSLRQGRAEQFF. The CDR3, as DNA: TGTGCCAGCAGCTTAAGACAGGGAAGGGCTGAGCAGTTCTTC.

This chain uses TRBV27 with TRBJ1-2; possible D gene TRBD1, 5 bases. V was pared by 5 bases and J by 5 bases, with 24 bases between. The germline V gene has CDR1 MNHEY and CDR2 SMNVEV (reference sequence). The CDR3 length is 17 residues. CDR3 nucleotide sequence: TGTGCCAGCAGTCCGGAGCCAGTTGGGGGAAAATTATATGGCTACACCTTC. This sequence encodes CASSPEPVGGKLYGYTF.

The V call is TRBV5-6, the J call TRBJ2-1; 10 bases agree with TRBD2. The germline gives CDR1 SGHDT, CDR2 YYEEEE. The V and J ends lost 5 bases and 4 bases, in that order; junction bases with no gene match: 6. CDR3 length: 15 residues. CDR3 region: CASRRVLAGYNEQFF. The CDR3 DNA reads TGTGCCAGCAGGAGAGTACTAGCGGGGTACAATGAGCAGTTCTTC.

The V call is TRBV9, the J call TRBJ2-2, with D tentatively TRBD2 (7 bases). Germline V gene data show CDR1 as SGDLS and CDR2 as YYNGEE. V shed 3 bases and J shed 5 bases, with 11 bases lying between them. CDR3 size: 14 residues. The CDR3 coding sequence is TGTGCCAGCAGCGCAGGGAGGGGGACCGGGGAGCTGTTTTTT. It translates to CASSAGRGTGELFF.

The chain recombines TRBV29-1 with TRBJ1-2, with D possibly being TRBD1 (5 bases). Germline assignment: CDR1 SQVTM and CDR2 ANQGSEA. This CDR3 comprises 11 residues. Trimming pared 8 bases from V and 2 bases from J, leaving 9 bases between. The CDR3 region is CSFTGNYGYTF. The CDR3 DNA is TGCAGCTTTACAGGAAACTATGGCTACACCTTC.

The gene calls are TRBV2 and TRBJ2-2, with unresolved D. Germline CDR1 and CDR2: SNHLY and FYNNEI. The CDR3 is 14 amino acids. V gave up 5 bases and J gave up 8 bases, with 15 bases separating them. DNA of the CDR3: TGTGCCAGCAGTACGTCCGGAAGAGGAGGGGAGCTGTTTTTT. Its translation is CASSTSGRGGELFF.

Note on this clone: Distinct nucleotide sequences in the sample also encode this CDR3. The genes are TRBV19 and TRBJ2-3; 9 bases are a match to TRBD1. This CDR3 region has 14 residues. The germline V gene encodes CDR1 LNHDA and CDR2 SQIVND (reference sequence). With 9 bases clipped from V and 5 bases from J, the junction kept 9 bases outside the gene matches. CDR3 nucleotide sequence: TGTGCCAGCCGATCCGGGACAGGGTTAGATACGCAGTATTTT. Translated: CASRSGTGLDTQYF.

This clone was picked up one time. CDR3 DNA: TGCGCCAGCAGCCACGGGACAGGGGACGGTACGCAGTATTTT. Translation gives CASSHGTGDGTQYF. The V and J genes are TRBV5-1 and TRBJ2-3, with 10 positions matching TRBD1. J was trimmed by 8 bases and V by 4 bases; bases with no gene match: 7. The CDR3 has 14 residues. CDR1 is SGHRS, CDR2 YFSETQ, per germline.

The sample holds one count of this clone. The chain joins TRBV27 to TRBJ2-5; TRBD1 is a possible D gene (6 bases). Germline CDR1 and CDR2: MNHEY and SMNVEV (reference sequence). V was pared by 7 bases and J by 4 bases, with 16 bases between. This CDR3 region has 14 residues. The DNA for the CDR3 is TGTGCCAGCAAGTCACAGGGCGAGGGAGAGACCCAGTACTTC. This encodes CASKSQGEGETQYF.

This chain connects TRBV4-2 to TRBJ2-7, with D possibly TRBD2 on 5 matching bases. The CDR3 runs to 15 residues. Germline V gene data show CDR1 as LGHNA and CDR2 as YNFKEQ. The V and J ends lost 3 bases and 0 bases respectively, with 12 bases between them. The CDR3 DNA reads TGTGCCAGCAGCCAGGAAGCGGTTAGCTCCTACGAGCAGTACTTC. It is translated as CASSQEAVSSYEQYF.

Turning to this clone: This sample also contains other DNA sequences that code for the same CDR3. The rearrangement uses TRBV2 and TRBJ2-7; D is unresolved. CDR3 length equals 11 residues. Germline V CDR1 and CDR2: SNHLY, FYNNEI. The V end was cut by 7 bases, the J end by 3 bases, with 7 bases between. Written as DNA, the CDR3 is TGTGCCAGCAAAGAGAGCTACGAGCAGTACTTC. Its translation: CASKESYEQYF.

V gene TRBV27 combines with J gene TRBJ2-2; 10 positions agree with TRBD2. The CDR3 sequence is 19 residues long. The ends lost 0 bases at V and 0 bases at J; junction bases unmatched: 7. The V gene's germline CDR1 is MNHEY and CDR2 SMNVEV (reference sequence). CDR3 bases: TGTGCCAGCAGTTTATCTCGCTGGACTAGCGGATCGAACACCGGGGAGCTGTTTTTT. As protein: CASSLSRWTSGSNTGELFF.

The chain recombines TRBV5-4 with TRBJ2-7; no definite D call. The CDR3 spans 14 residues. V was pared by 0 bases and J by 2 bases, with 9 bases between. From germline, CDR1 is SGHNT and CDR2 YYREEE (reference sequence). In DNA, the CDR3 is TGTGCCAGCAGCTTGGAGCACGGACCCTACGAGCAGTACTTC. Encoded protein: CASSLEHGPYEQYF.

This clone was seen only once. V and J are TRBV25-1 and TRBJ1-1; unclear D gene. The CDR3 extends over 13 amino acids. Germline lookup yields CDR1 MGHDK and CDR2 SYGVNS. Deletions cut 3 bases from V and 5 bases from J, with 10 bases between. The CDR3 DNA follows: TGTGCCAGCAGTGACCAGCGAGGGACTGAAGCTTTCTTT. As protein: CASSDQRGTEAFF.

The rearrangement joins TRBV10-3 to TRBJ2-1; TRBD2 agrees at 9 bases. V lost 6 bases, J lost 5 bases, and 11 bases stayed unmatched. The CDR3 spans 16 residues. Looked up from germline, CDR1 is ENHRY and CDR2 is SYGVKD. CDR3 protein: CAIRGREGLAHNEQFF. The DNA for the CDR3 is TGTGCCATCAGGGGCCGGGAGGGACTAGCCCACAATGAGCAGTTCTTC.

The CDR3 region is CASSPLAGGYANEQFF. The CDR3 bases are TGTGCCAGCAGCCCACTAGCGGGAGGGTACGCCAATGAGCAGTTCTTC. V usage is TRBV11-2 and J usage is TRBJ2-1; 13 bases fit TRBD2. With V trimmed by 5 bases and J by 6 bases, 7 bases remained unmatched. The germline gives CDR1 SGHAT, CDR2 FQNNGV. This CDR3 contains 16 residues.

The chain employs TRBV19 and TRBJ1-1, with D tentatively TRBD1 (6 bases). Germline V CDR1 and CDR2: LNHDA, SQIVND (reference sequence). The V end was cut by 3 bases, the J end by 6 bases, with 11 bases between. The CDR3 length is 13 residues. The DNA of the CDR3 is TGTGCCAGTAGTATCCAGGGGAAGGCTGAAGCTTTCTTT. It translates to CASSIQGKAEAFF.

The chain combines TRBV11-1 with TRBJ2-7; D unclear. From germline, CDR1 is SGHAT and CDR2 FQDESV (reference sequence). V lost 4 bases and J lost 0, with 7 bases in between. The CDR3 is 13 amino acids. DNA for the CDR3: TGTGCCAGCAGCTCCGGCACCTCCTACGAGCAGTACTTC. Translated, it gives CASSSGTSYEQYF.

This sequence joins TRBV27 and TRBJ1-1; unclear D gene. V shed 3 bases and J shed 1 base, with 15 bases lying between them. CDR1 and CDR2 (germline): MNHEY, SMNVEV (reference sequence). The CDR3 loop spans 16 amino acids. DNA for the CDR3: TGTGCCAGCAGTTTTTATAGTATCTTGGGGAACACTGAAGCTTTCTTT. Encoded protein: CASSFYSILGNTEAFF.

J is TRBJ2-1 and V is TRBV7-2, with 8 bases that match TRBD2. J was trimmed by 4 bases and V by 10 bases; bases with no gene match: 6. CDR1 and CDR2 from the germline V gene are SGHTA and FQGNSA. The CDR3 contains 13 residues. The CDR3 DNA reads TGTGCCACCCAGAGCGGGAGATACAATGAGCAGTTCTTC. Its protein product is CATQSGRYNEQFF.

The J gene is TRBJ2-5, the V gene TRBV29-1; either TRBD1 or TRBD2 may supply D (6 bases each). Germline-derived CDR1 and CDR2 are SQVTM and ANQGSEA. The ends were cut back, 4 bases at V and 4 bases at J, with 13 bases in the middle. The CDR3 spans 13 residues. CDR3 amino acids: CSVVGGPGETQYF. CDR3 DNA sequence: TGCAGCGTTGTAGGGGGGCCGGGAGAGACCCAGTACTTC.

This clone was observed a single time. The J gene is TRBJ2-7, the V gene TRBV5-4; D is perhaps TRBD1 (5 bases). V was shortened by 5 bases and J by 0 bases, with 21 bases between the two germline ends. Germline CDR1 and CDR2: SGHNT and YYREEE (reference sequence). The CDR3 consists of 17 residues. The CDR3 sequence is CASSLPLGKGNSYEQYF. CDR3 nucleotides: TGTGCCAGCAGTCTGCCCCTGGGGAAGGGGAACTCCTACGAGCAGTACTTC.

The chain is built from TRBV6-5 and TRBJ2-5; 10 nucleotides line up with TRBD2. The closer fit of TRBJ2-7 to the DNA end suggests the J call may be wrong. This CDR3 is 15 amino acids long. CDR1 is MNHEY, CDR2 SVGAGI, per germline. The CDR3 nucleotides read TGTGCCAGCAGCCAGACTAGCGGGTCCCCCTACGAGCAGTACTTC. Its translation: CASSQTSGSPYEQYF.

The V call is TRBV7-9, the J call TRBJ2-3; D unclear. There are 12 residues in the CDR3. V shed 5 bases and J shed 7 bases, with 10 bases lying between them. Germline assignment: CDR1 SEHNR and CDR2 FQNEAQ (reference sequence). The CDR3 sequence is CASSPSPNTQYF. The CDR3 DNA reads TGTGCCAGCAGCCCCTCTCCTAATACGCAGTATTTT.

The rearrangement uses TRBV27 and TRBJ2-7; the D is unclear. From germline, CDR1 is MNHEY and CDR2 SMNVEV (reference sequence). The CDR3 contains 15 residues. V lost 3 bases to trimming and J lost 2 bases, with 14 bases between them. In DNA form, the CDR3 reads TGTGCCAGCAGTTTTAGCACGACTCCTACCTACGAGCAGTACTTC. As protein: CASSFSTTPTYEQYF.

The chain recombines TRBV29-1 with TRBJ1-1; TRBD1 aligns across 7 bases. This CDR3 contains 13 residues. CDR1 is SQVTM and CDR2 is ANQGSEA in the germline V gene. With V trimmed by 3 bases and J by 6 bases, 7 bases remained unmatched. As DNA, the CDR3 is TGCAGCGTTGAGCTTCAGGGGGAGTCTGAAGCTTTCTTT. It is translated as CSVELQGESEAFF.

This sequence joins TRBV30 and TRBJ2-1; 13 positions match TRBD2. Germline V gene lookup returns CDR1 GTSNPN and CDR2 SVGIG (reference sequence). Germline trimming cut 2 bases from V and 11 bases from J; bases unmatched to any gene: 6. The length of the CDR3 is 14 residues. In DNA, the CDR3 is TGTGCCTGGAGTCCCGGGGGACTAGCGGGAAAGCAGTTCTTC. It yields the protein CAWSPGGLAGKQFF.

This rearrangement joins TRBV9 to TRBJ2-7, with 7 bases identical to TRBD2. The CDR3 is 15 amino acids. Germline V gene data show CDR1 as SGDLS and CDR2 as YYNGEE. The V segment lost 0 bases and the J segment 2 bases; nucleotides outside the gene matches: 5. The CDR3 reads CASSVGASGTYEQYF. As DNA, the CDR3 is TGTGCCAGCAGCGTAGGGGCTAGCGGAACCTACGAGCAGTACTTC.

This clone occurred a few times. The rearrangement uses TRBV15 and TRBJ2-2; D is undetermined. CDR1 and CDR2 from the germline V gene are LNHNV and YYDKDF (reference sequence). There are 16 residues in the CDR3. Trimming left V 0 bases short and J 3 bases short, with 11 bases between. The CDR3 DNA reads as TGTGCCACCAGCAGAGATGGGGTGTGGGACACCGGGGAGCTGTTTTTT. This gives the protein CATSRDGVWDTGELFF.